The subject of this entry is one T cell receptor (beta chain). This clone's antigen is unknown. The input lacks base qualities; no much larger clone sits a single base away. Library method: the immunoSEQ multiplex PCR assay. The multiplex PCR relied on a mix of 60 forward primers for TCR Vbeta segments and 13 reverse primers for TCR Jbeta segments. The CDR3 region of rearranged TCR beta genes was amplified from genomic DNA with a multiplex PCR assay. Amplified TCR beta libraries were sequenced as 87-base-pair reads on the Illumina HiSeq System. The source study handled its data this way. Across the roughly 700 repertoires, a later analysis counted some 81 million unique TCR beta chains, some 11 million of which were shared by at least two donors. A nearest-neighbor algorithm error-corrected the raw reads and collapsed the reads into unique sequences, merging closely related sequences to remove PCR and sequencing errors. Alignment of CDR3 sequences to IMGT reference sequences was used to assign V, D and J gene segments. For a sequence to be retained, at least a six-nucleotide match to both a V gene segment and a J gene segment was required. Rearrangements were classified as productive when the CDR3 lacked stop codons and remained in frame with V and J, and all other rearrangements were classified as non-productive. Following IMGT convention, CDR3 was defined as the stretch from the second conserved V-encoded cysteine up to the conserved J-encoded phenylalanine. Sequences without an unambiguous match to a single V gene segment were excluded from the earlier analysis of 587 of the donors. An earlier analysis of roughly 590 of the donors called V segments functional above 56.7% productive rearrangements and segregating when the between-donor standard deviation exceeded 5%. To diagnose cytomegalovirus status from the catalog of TCR beta chain sequences, a statistical classification framework was built. In a later analysis, TCR nucleotide sequences were compared against IMGT/GENE-DB human TR gene sequences so that V and J genes could be assigned. In a later analysis, CDR3 sequences and most-parsimonious VDJ recombination scenarios were assigned using the TCRdist pipeline. In a later analysis, each TCR beta chain was defined by its CDR3 amino acid sequence together with its V-gene family, and reads lacking a unique V-gene family were excluded. As a way to deal with suspected cross-contamination and a sequencing artifact, a later analysis dropped roughly 600 nucleotide sequences that were highly shared and had low generation probability. In a later analysis, a clonal expansion index was calculated for each public chain from normalized within-repertoire ranks of inferred template counts. Generation probabilities in a later analysis came from a VDJ recombination model fitted to out-of-frame rearrangements, and those results were checked against IGoR. Hypergeometric tests were used in a later analysis to score TCR-TCR, TCR-HLA and TCR-CMV co-occurrence, with a repertoire-size bias correction applied to the TCR pairs. False discovery rates were estimated in a later analysis by permuting HLA or CMV assignments 20 times. In a later analysis, co-occurring TCRs were grouped using DBSCAN, with TCRdist sequence similarity added in when clustering inside HLA-allele-positive subsets. Repertoires with fewer than 30,000 or more than 120,000 public chains were left out of co-occurrence clustering, as were four to six repertoires with anomalous nucleotide sharing. The source is immuneACCESS, and TCRdb retained only in-frame sequences with V and J called. Part of the clones is not carried over; for the studies checked, unresolved V genes explain less than half of this, and the remainder is unexplained. The V and J calls and clone size come from that table; D and trimming were worked out from the DNA. This sample lists around 120,000 clones; just over 15% were detected once. The top ten constitute 1.5% to 2% of the sample.

The data originate from a study of cytomegalovirus exposure and HLA in healthy donors (dated by TCRdb to the late 2010s). Concerning the study at large: In an earlier analysis of 587 of the donors, 250 to 300 Gb of sequence data and some 100 million unique TCR beta sequences from 150 million to 200 million T cells were reported. An early release that covered more than 550 HLA-typed donors contained about 300 gigabases of sequencing data and tens of millions of unique TCR sequences. Among the roughly 400 genotyped donors, 75% to 90% belonged to the genetic ancestry cluster associated with self-reported Caucasian donors. The aim of the study was to test whether cataloging public T cell receptors could identify signatures of past pathogen exposure. The study profiled the T cell repertoires of hundreds of subjects by immunosequencing and related them to cytomegalovirus serostatus. In addition to the first cohort of 650 to 800 subjects, a separate validation cohort of 130 or so different subjects was used. To predict cytomegalovirus infection status, the study combined high-throughput TCR immunosequencing, statistical association of individual TCRs with disease status, and machine learning. A later analysis re-examined previously published TCR beta repertoires from just over 650 donors and added high-resolution HLA genotyping to investigate patterns of TCR occurrence. In the later analysis, no new phenotypic data were used to find candidate immune exposures; instead, reliance was placed on TCR beta sequences and their occurrence across donors. In an earlier analysis of a few hundred of the donors, high-throughput TCR beta sequencing was used to judge whether each TCR beta V gene segment behaved as functional or pseudogenic. Donor age, sex, ethnicity and CMV serostatus were compiled together with the repertoire data. A later genetic analysis took genome-wide SNP genotypes for about 65% of the 666 donors and used that subset as a discovery cohort. All discovery cohort repertoires had been generated on a single sequencing platform. HLA typing included class I and class II loci at four-digit resolution. Typing coverage differed by locus: A, B, C, DRB1 and DQB1 were typed in about 620-640 donors, DQA1 in about 500, DPA1 in over 600, and DPB1 in just under 490. About five DR-DQ haplotypes were treated as single units for association and clustering because of strong linkage in the cohort. Among under 450 genotyped donors of the cohort, an average of 235,054 unique TCR beta nucleotide sequences were sequenced per donor, roughly 20% of them non-productive. Paper-wide results and their limitations: Several of the top co-occurrence clusters appeared to be linked to parvovirus B19, influenza, CMV and Epstein-Barr virus, according to a later analysis. Immune exposure information for the cohort was limited to CMV serostatus. Because some donors lacked HLA typing at each locus, the association tests relied only on the typed subset. An association between a missense DCLRE1C variant and V-gene and J-gene trimming of TCR beta chains was found in a later genetic analysis and replicated in an independent cohort. It was suggested by the authors that the approach could potentially be generalized to other disease states and immunological phenotypes. When HLA alleles, especially DR and DQ, strongly co-occurred, attributing TCR associations to individual alleles was difficult. A further reported finding was that TCR beta sequences accurately predicted the HLA-A and HLA-B alleles for most subjects in the first cohort. Specific HLA alleles were associated with over 15,000 TCR beta sequences at a false discovery rate of 0.05 in a later analysis. The cohort was sequenced for TCR beta chains only, and without alpha or paired-chain data the features that could be detected were limited. In a later analysis, HLA-associated TCR beta chains showed more clonal expansion and lower generation probabilities than non-associated chains that were equally common. A later analysis found that TCR association rates varied across HLA loci, with DRB1 alleles showing the most associated TCRs and HLA-C alleles the fewest. Sequencing depth was assumed to be roughly uniform across donors in the presence/absence analyses, though that assumption may not hold. In vitro tests confirmed that a few of the cytomegalovirus-associated TCR beta chains recognize cytomegalovirus antigens. In a later analysis, most CMV-associated TCR beta chains were found to appear HLA-restricted, with HLA associations seemingly driven largely by CMV exposure. A group of highly shared sequence variants was considered likely to be a technical artifact of the sequencing pipeline. Most TCR sequences were seen in very few donors, while some public TCRs were found in many individuals. An earlier analysis of around 540 of the donors showed that most TCR beta V segments appeared in productive rearrangements either about 90% or about 30% of the time, which broadly matched IMGT annotations. The 87-base-pair reads could not distinguish some IMGT-functional V segments, including TRBV6-2 and TRBV6-3, so those segments were excluded. Linkage disequilibrium might explain the correlated functional status among segregating V segments, but an unknown experimental factor could not be excluded. In the study, roughly 160 TCR beta chains were listed as associated with cytomegalovirus. The classifier was reported to diagnose cytomegalovirus status with high specificity and sensitivity in both the original and validation cohorts. Compared with the roughly 700-donor mean, donors in an Asian-associated ancestry cluster had fewer N-insertions in productive TCRs, according to a later genetic analysis. Because counts were too low, seventeen rarely observed V segments, including chromosome 9 orphons, were excluded from the earlier analysis of around 590 of the donors.

The cohort consisted of 600 to 750 healthy bone marrow donors. Cohort members were all nominally healthy when sampled, although unrecorded immune exposures were likely present. The donor tested CMV seronegative, placing the donor among the 352 seronegative members of the cohort. Every donor gave a peripheral blood sample, and the peripheral blood mononuclear cells from that sample were used for TCR beta sequencing. The Qiagen DNeasy Blood Extraction Kit was used to extract genomic DNA from the blood cell samples. V and J are truncated by 2 bases and 8 bases respectively, leaving an intervening sequence of 4 bases. CDR3 length: 11 amino acids, cysteine to phenylalanine. Only the CDR3 DNA is retained, 33 bases long and in frame from the first base. According to the germline V gene (reference sequence), CDR1 reads MNHNY and CDR2 reads SVGAGI.

Recombination joined TRBV6-6 with TRBJ2-1; the D gene cannot be resolved reliably. Sequenced material: PBMCs. This clonotype was obtained from a woman between 18 and 29 years old in good health and CMV-seronegative. The CDR3 sequence is CASSYIYEQFF. The DNA reads as follows: TGTGCCAGCAGTTACATCTATGAGCAGTTCTTC.